This record looks at one T cell receptor beta chain sequence and its context. The sample is drawn from a study of T cells expressing NK-cell markers. For each CDR3 protein, TCRdb gives one entry from its re-call of the 5' RACE reads, without DNA. The listing records fewer than 300,000 distinct CDR3 sequences. Per the germline V gene, CDR1 is DFQATT and CDR2 is SNEGSKA (reference sequence). This CDR3 comprises 15 residues. The clonotype comes from a woman aged 18 to 75 in good health. The chain is built from TRBV20-1 and TRBJ2-3; the TCRdb D gene call, TRBD1, has no DNA to confirm it. Sequencing was done on a sample of blood T cells: a sorted CD56 or NKG2C T cell subset, CD4+ or CD8+ T cells, or bulk PBMC T cells (not recorded which). The CDR3 loop reads CSAREPLGGIDTQYF.